This entry lists 30 T cell receptor beta chains sequenced from one sample in a study of blood T cell repertoires in COVID-19 (dated by TCRdb to the early 2020s). Library construction relied on the immunoSEQ multiplex PCR assay. TCRdb stores this immuneACCESS table with in-frame sequences only. Part of the clones is absent; in the studies checked, under half of the shortfall reflects unresolved V genes, and no reason is known for the rest. This sample is represented by around 140,000 clones; roughly 85% of them were singletons. In total, the top ten clones hold 2% to 3% of the sample. Sequencing used peripheral blood. These receptor sequences come from a human donor with acute or convalescent COVID-19. The donor label of this sample is uncertain.

The CDR3 DNA follows: TGTGCCTGGAGTGTCAGGGGAGCTTTCTTT. Its protein product is CAWSVRGAFF. The V call is TRBV30, the J call TRBJ1-1; D is possibly TRBD1 (6 bases). The CDR3 is 10 residues long. V was pared by 0 bases and J by 10 bases, with 6 bases between. Germline V gene lookup returns CDR1 GTSNPN and CDR2 SVGIG (reference sequence).

This clone was observed a handful of times. The chain employs TRBV7-2 and TRBJ1-6; a weak D match, TRBD1 (5 bases). CDR1 SGHTA and CDR2 FQGNSA come from the germline V gene. This CDR3 spans 15 amino acids. V lost 4 bases, J lost 9 bases, and 16 bases lay in between. CDR3 region: CASSSLTRGGSPLHF. The CDR3 DNA sequence: TGTGCCAGCAGCTCTCTTACCCGGGGGGGTTCACCCCTCCACTTT.

The chain has TRBV6-5 and TRBJ1-6; D gene unclear. With 5 bases removed from V and 11 bases from J, the gap between germline ends came to 19 bases. The CDR3 is made up of 15 amino acids. CDR1 is MNHEY and CDR2 is SVGAGI in the germline V gene. CDR3 bases: TGTGCCAGCAGTCCCCGGCAGGTTCTCGGTCCACCCCTCCACTTT. Residues: CASSPRQVLGPPLHF.

The chain couples TRBV6-2 or TRBV6-3 to TRBJ1-1, with D possibly matching TRBD1 (6 bases). The V gene's germline CDR1 is MNHEY and CDR2 SVGEGT. The ends were cut back, 0 bases at V and 1 base at J, with 15 bases in the middle. This CDR3 spans 17 amino acids. CDR3 protein: CASSYSFRAGANTEAFF. The CDR3 nucleotides are TGTGCCAGCAGTTACTCGTTCAGGGCAGGGGCGAACACTGAAGCTTTCTTT.

The V call is TRBV27, the J call TRBJ2-1; TRBD1 agrees at 11 bases. CDR1 is MNHEY and CDR2 is SMNVEV in the germline V gene (reference sequence). J was trimmed by 4 bases and V by 6 bases; bases with no gene match: 5. The CDR3 has 15 amino acids. The CDR3 loop reads CASRTGTGGYNEQFF. The CDR3 coding sequence is TGTGCCAGCAGAACAGGGACAGGGGGTTACAATGAGCAGTTCTTC.

This rearrangement joins TRBV28 to TRBJ1-2, with a tentative D call TRBD1 (6 bases). CDR3 length: 18 residues. CDR1 and CDR2 from the germline V gene are MDHEN and SYDVKM. V lost 3 bases and J lost 1, with 21 bases in between. The DNA for the CDR3 is TGTGCCAGCAGTTTTTCTCTAGGACGGGGGGACAATAACTATGGCTACACCTTC. It codes for CASSFSLGRGDNNYGYTF.

CDR3: CAISEDRGIGYTF. CDR3 coding DNA: TGTGCCATCAGCGAAGACAGGGGGATTGGCTACACCTTC. The chain employs TRBV10-3 and TRBJ1-2; the match to TRBD1 covers 9 bases. Trimming cost V 6 bases and J 7 bases; bases outside gene matches: 6. The length of the CDR3 is 13 residues. CDR1 is ENHRY and CDR2 is SYGVKD in the germline V gene.

The chain is built from TRBV9 and TRBJ1-1, with 8 positions matching TRBD1. The V gene's germline CDR1 is SGDLS and CDR2 YYNGEE. This CDR3 is 16 amino acids long. After removal of 3 bases from V and 4 bases from J, the junction contained 11 bases not matched to a gene. CDR3 sequence: CASSARQGLGSTEAFF. The CDR3 DNA reads TGTGCCAGCAGCGCCCGACAGGGGTTGGGGTCCACTGAAGCTTTCTTT. The complete variable domain, with remaining parts taken from reference TRBV9 and TRBJ1-1, reads DSGVTQTPKHLITATGQRVTLRCSPRSGDLSVYWYQQSLDQGLQFLIQYYNGEERAKGNILERFSAQQFPDLHSELNLSSLELGDSALYFCASSARQGLGSTEAFFGQGTRLTVV.

The chain links TRBV7-9 to TRBJ1-1, with D possibly being TRBD1 (5 bases). Trimming pared 5 bases from V and 0 bases from J, leaving 10 bases between. Looked up from germline, CDR1 is SEHNR and CDR2 is FQNEAQ (reference sequence). The CDR3 sequence is 14 residues long. The CDR3 reads CASSLAGLNTEAFF. In DNA, the CDR3 is TGTGCCAGCAGCCTTGCAGGGTTGAACACTGAAGCTTTCTTT.

The rearrangement uses TRBV7-2 and TRBJ1-5; 7 nucleotides line up with TRBD1. The junction had 1 base not matched to a gene; V was cut back by 1 base and J by 1 base. The CDR3 consists of 15 residues. Germline V CDR1 and CDR2: SGHTA, FQGNSA. The CDR3 bases are TGTGCCAGCAGCTTAGTGACAGGGAGCAATCAGCCCCAGCATTTT. It is translated as CASSLVTGSNQPQHF.

The chain couples TRBV5-1 to TRBJ1-1; D uncertain. The length of the CDR3 is 13 residues. Trimming shortened V by 1 base and J by 2 bases, and 6 bases separated the two germline ends. Germline CDR1 reads SGHRS; CDR2 reads YFSETQ. In nucleotides, the CDR3 is TGCGCCAGCAGCTTGACAGTAAACACTGAAGCTTTCTTT. Protein sequence: CASSLTVNTEAFF.

V and J are TRBV10-3 and TRBJ2-3, with TRBD2 identical over 9 bases. The V and J ends lost 5 bases and 4 bases, in that order; junction bases with no gene match: 13. Germline-derived CDR1 and CDR2 are ENHRY and SYGVKD. This CDR3 contains 17 residues. DNA of the CDR3: TGTGCCATCAGTCAATGGGTTAGCGGGAGTGAGTCAGATACGCAGTATTTT. This translates into CAISQWVSGSESDTQYF.

V usage is TRBV6-5 and J usage is TRBJ1-1; D call uncertain. The ends were cut back, 0 bases at V and 10 bases at J, with 15 bases in the middle. CDR3 length: 14 amino acids. The germline gives CDR1 MNHEY, CDR2 SVGAGI. In nucleotides, the CDR3 is TGTGCCAGCAGTTACTCTACTGGGCAGATGGGAGCTTTCTTT. It specifies CASSYSTGQMGAFF.

The gene calls are TRBV7-2 and TRBJ1-2; 8 bases fit TRBD1. The CDR3 sequence is 16 residues long. CDR1 is SGHTA, CDR2 FQGNSA, per germline. V was clipped by 3 bases and J by 4 bases; unmatched bases: 10. The CDR3 spells CASSLGPGQAAYGYTF. The DNA of the CDR3 is TGTGCCAGCAGCTTGGGCCCGGGACAGGCGGCCTATGGCTACACCTTC.

The V call is TRBV6-2 or TRBV6-3, the J call TRBJ2-5, with 10 positions matching TRBD2. CDR1 MNHEY and CDR2 SVGEGT come from the germline V gene. The CDR3 extends over 16 amino acids. V lost 6 bases, J lost 3 bases, and 10 bases stayed unmatched. The DNA of the CDR3 is TGTGCCAGCAGCGACGCGGCTAGCGGGGGTAAAGAGACCCAGTACTTC. It specifies CASSDAASGGKETQYF.

The chain carries TRBV19 and TRBJ2-1; 12 bases match TRBD2. The germline CDR1 and CDR2 sequences are LNHDA and SQIVND (reference sequence). Losses at the gene ends were 4 bases for V and 6 bases for J; bases not matched to a gene: 10. The CDR3 loop spans 17 amino acids. CDR3 nucleotide sequence: TGTGCCAGTAGTACCCGAGGGGAGACTAGCGGGGGCAATGAGCAGTTCTTC. Translation: CASSTRGETSGGNEQFF.

The chain carries TRBV6-5 and TRBJ2-1; 7 bases are shared with TRBD2. J was trimmed by 6 bases and V by 2 bases; bases with no gene match: 4. This CDR3 is 14 amino acids long. Germline assignment: CDR1 MNHEY and CDR2 SVGAGI. The CDR3 coding sequence is TGTGCCAGCAGTTACAACGGACTAGTCAATGAGCAGTTCTTC. It is translated as CASSYNGLVNEQFF.

The rearrangement joins TRBV21-1 to TRBJ1-6. TRBV21-1 is given as a pseudogene. The CDR3 sequence is 15 residues long. CDR3 nucleotides: TGTGCCAGCAGCACTCAGAATAACGGGGATTCACCCCTCCACTTT. Translation gives CASSTQNNGDSPLHF.

This sequence joins TRBV29-1 and TRBJ2-3; 9 bases are a match to TRBD2. This CDR3 has 14 residues. Germline V gene data show CDR1 as SQVTM and CDR2 as ANQGSEA. J gave up 3 bases and V 4 bases, and 5 bases lay outside the gene matches. The CDR3 nucleotides are TGCAGCGTTGGACCCAGCGGGAGGACAGATACGCAGTATTTT. Translated, it gives CSVGPSGRTDTQYF.

The chain links TRBV19 to TRBJ2-1; D might be TRBD1 (5 bases). V shed 5 bases and J shed 4 bases, with 15 bases lying between them. In germline, CDR1 is LNHDA, CDR2 SQIVND (reference sequence). CDR3 length: 15 residues. CDR3 bases: TGTGCCAGTAGTGCTGCCGCGACAGATTACAATGAGCAGTTCTTC. Its translation is CASSAAATDYNEQFF.

This chain uses TRBV7-3 with TRBJ1-2, with 8 nucleotides matching TRBD1. The CDR3 spans 14 residues. CDR1 and CDR2 (germline): SGHTA, FQGTGA. The V segment lost 2 bases and the J segment 5 bases; nucleotides outside the gene matches: 4. The CDR3 coding sequence is TGTGCCAGCAGCTTAGGACAGGGAGAGTATGGCTACACCTTC. Translation gives CASSLGQGEYGYTF.

J is TRBJ1-2 and V is TRBV20-1; D is uncertain. The germline V gene has CDR1 DFQATT and CDR2 SNEGSKA (reference sequence). The CDR3 loop spans 11 amino acids. V lost 2 bases, J lost 3 bases, and 4 bases lay in between. CDR3 bases: TGCAGTGCTAGAACAGACTATGGCTACACCTTC. It yields the protein CSARTDYGYTF.

The chain employs TRBV12-3 or TRBV12-4 and TRBJ1-2, with no clear D. The CDR3 is 13 residues long. The germline V and J ends were trimmed by 5 bases and 4 bases, with 11 bases remaining between them. The CDR3 spells CASSLPPGYGYTF. CDR3 nucleotide sequence: TGTGCCAGCAGTCTTCCTCCGGGCTATGGCTACACCTTC.

This chain joins TRBV7-9 and TRBJ1-6; D perhaps matches TRBD1 (6 bases). The CDR3 is made up of 15 amino acids. V was cut by 4 bases and J by 5 bases, with 12 bases left in between. The germline V gene has CDR1 SEHNR and CDR2 FQNEAQ (reference sequence). CDR3: CASSSSQGNNSPLHF. The CDR3 DNA follows: TGTGCCAGCAGCTCGTCACAGGGAAATAATTCACCCCTCCACTTT.

This clone was counted once. The V call is TRBV7-9, the J call TRBJ2-2; unclear D gene. This CDR3 comprises 14 residues. CDR1 is SEHNR, CDR2 FQNEAQ, per germline (reference sequence). Trimming removed 2 bases from V and 2 bases from J, with 6 bases in between. As DNA, the CDR3 is TGTGCCAGCAGCTTATCAGTAAACACCGGGGAGCTGTTTTTT. Its protein product is CASSLSVNTGELFF. The entire variable domain, with the rest obtained from reference TRBV7-9 and TRBJ2-2, is as follows: DTGVSQNPRHKITKRGQNVTFRCDPISEHNRLYWYRQTLGQGPEFLTYFQNEAQLEKSRLLSDRFSAERPKGSFSTLEIQRTEQGDSAMYLCASSLSVNTGELFFGEGSRLTVL.

The J gene is TRBJ1-5, the V gene TRBV6-2 or TRBV6-3; the D gene is possibly TRBD1 (6 bases). V was cut by 6 bases and J by 2 bases, with 17 bases left in between. Germline V gene lookup returns CDR1 MNHEY and CDR2 SVGEGT. The CDR3 is 16 amino acids. CDR3 in DNA: TGTGCCAGCAGCCGCAACGGGGGGCAGGGCAATCAGCCCCAGCATTTT. Translated: CASSRNGGQGNQPQHF.

J is TRBJ1-2 and V is TRBV19; 12 nucleotides align to TRBD1. Germline V gene data show CDR1 as LNHDA and CDR2 as SQIVND (reference sequence). With 6 bases clipped from V and 7 bases from J, the junction kept 12 bases outside the gene matches. This CDR3 is 16 amino acids long. CDR3 nucleotide sequence: TGTGCCAGTAGCCTAACCTCGGGACAGGGGGCTGGTGGCTACACCTTC. Amino acids: CASSLTSGQGAGGYTF.

This chain uses TRBV5-4 with TRBJ1-5; maybe TRBD1 (5 bases). CDR1 is SGHNT, CDR2 YYREEE, per germline (reference sequence). The CDR3 extends over 15 amino acids. Trimming took off 4 bases at V and 8 bases at J, with 19 bases between the two ends. In nucleotides, the CDR3 is TGTGCCAGCAGCCAGGACCCCCAGGGTGGTGAGCCCCAGCATTTT. As protein: CASSQDPQGGEPQHF.

The V gene is TRBV4-1, the J gene TRBJ1-5; 8 positions match TRBD1. J lost 7 bases, V lost 1 base, and 9 bases had no gene match. Germline V gene lookup returns CDR1 MGHRA and CDR2 YSYEKL. CDR3 length: 16 amino acids. This chain's CDR3 is CASSQASGQGGQPQHF. The DNA for the CDR3 is TGCGCCAGCAGCCAAGCCTCTGGACAGGGAGGGCAGCCCCAGCATTTT.

DNA of the CDR3: TGTGCCAGTAGTAGCCCGAAGTCTCCGGGACAGGGCTCCGTC. It encodes CASSSPKSPGQGSV. The chain links TRBV19 to TRBJ2-7, with TRBD1 matching 9 bases. CDR1 LNHDA and CDR2 SQIVND come from the germline V gene (reference sequence). The CDR3 contains 14 residues.